These T cell receptor beta chains were read from a single sample in a study of Graves' ophthalmopathy and Graves' hyperthyroidism. MiXCR was run by TCRdb on the multiplex PCR reads, yielding one entry per CDR3 protein. The repertoire holds 500,000 to 700,000 distinct CDR3 sequences, with under 45% as singletons. The sequencing sample was made of peripheral blood or thyroid tissue (not recorded which). The receptors derive from an adult man with Graves' hyperthyroidism. Both conserved end residues are part of each CDR3. D genes are given only for firm matches. Some rows mark clone size as missing; the rest say once, few, many or name a class of expanded clone.

j_call d_call v_call clone_size cdr3_nt cdr3_aa
TRBJ2-7 - TRBV2 - TGTGCCAGCAGTGAAGAAACTAGCATAGTGGAGTACGAGCAGTACTTC CASSEETSIVEYEQYF
TRBJ1-1 - TRBV6-1 - TGTGCCAGCTGTACAGAAGCATTCACTGAAGCTTTCTTT CASCTEAFTEAFF
TRBJ1-3 - TRBV12-3/TRBV12-4 many TGTGCCAGCAGCTTAGGAGGCTCTGGAAACACCATATATTTT CASSLGGSGNTIYF
TRBJ1-3 - TRBV6-5 few TGTGCCAGCAGTCAACAACAGGCCATCTCTGGAAACACCATATATTTT CASSQQQAISGNTIYF
TRBJ1-1 - TRBV20-1 many TGCAGTGCTAGATGGACTGAAGCTTTCTTT CSARWTEAFF
TRBJ2-5 - TRBV28 - TGTGCCACCATAGAGGGGCTTGAGGAGACCCAGTACTTC CATIEGLEETQYF
TRBJ2-2 TRBD1 TRBV9 - TGTGCCAGCAGCGAGGGGACAGGGTTGCCCGGGGAGCTGTTTTTT CASSEGTGLPGELFF
TRBJ2-3 TRBD1 TRBV2 - TGTGCCAGCAGGTCCGGGACAGGGGTGGGCACAGATACGCAGTATTTT CASRSGTGVGTDTQYF
TRBJ2-7 TRBD2 TRBV24-1 once TGTGCCACCAGTGATTACGGGACTAGCGGGGGCTACGAGCAGTACTTC CATSDYGTSGGYEQYF
TRBJ2-1 TRBD2 TRBV7-2 - TGTGCCAGCAGCTTAACCCTCGCGGGAGGGCCTGGAGAGCAGTTCTTC CASSLTLAGGPGEQFF
TRBJ2-6 TRBD2 TRBV7-2 - TGTGCCAGCAGCTCCGGACTAGCGGGGACCTCTGGGGCCAACGTCCTGACTTTC CASSSGLAGTSGANVLTF
TRBJ2-5 - TRBV3-1 many TGTGCCAGCAGCCAAGCTATCACCTTGGAGACCCAGTACTTC CASSQAITLETQYF
TRBJ2-7 - TRBV29-1 many TGCAGCGTTGACAGGGTGGGTTTTTACGAGCAGTACTTC CSVDRVGFYEQYF
TRBJ2-5 - TRBV20-1 many TGCAGTGCTAGTCTCAGGGCGCGAGAGACCCAGTACTTC CSASLRARETQYF
TRBJ1-5 - TRBV20-1 many TGCAGTGCTACCAGACTACTTAATAGCAATCAGCCCCAGCATTTT CSATRLLNSNQPQHF
TRBJ1-2 - TRBV7-9 - TGTGCCAGCAGCTTAGAGGGGTCTGGAAACACCTTC CASSLEGSGNTF
TRBJ2-7 - TRBV2 few TGTGCCAGCAGTGTTAGGCGGGGCTCCTACGAGCAGTACTTC CASSVRRGSYEQYF
TRBJ2-6 - TRBV12-3/TRBV12-4 many TGTGCCAGCAGTTCCCGTTCAGGGGCCAACGTCCTGACTTTC CASSSRSGANVLTF
TRBJ1-1 - TRBV7-2 - TGTGCCAGCAGCTTAGAGGCCCACCAGGAGGAAGCTTTCTTT CASSLEAHQEEAFF
TRBJ2-7 TRBD1 TRBV2 - TGTGCCAGCAGTGAACTGGACAGGGGGGACTACGAGCAGTACTTC CASSELDRGDYEQYF
TRBJ2-7 TRBD2 TRBV28 few TGTGCCAGCAGTCCACTAAGTGGGAGGGCCTACGAGCAGTACTTC CASSPLSGRAYEQYF
TRBJ2-2 TRBD2 TRBV25-1 once TGTGCCAGCAGTAAGGGACTAGCGGGAGAAACCGGGGAGCTGTTTTTT CASSKGLAGETGELFF